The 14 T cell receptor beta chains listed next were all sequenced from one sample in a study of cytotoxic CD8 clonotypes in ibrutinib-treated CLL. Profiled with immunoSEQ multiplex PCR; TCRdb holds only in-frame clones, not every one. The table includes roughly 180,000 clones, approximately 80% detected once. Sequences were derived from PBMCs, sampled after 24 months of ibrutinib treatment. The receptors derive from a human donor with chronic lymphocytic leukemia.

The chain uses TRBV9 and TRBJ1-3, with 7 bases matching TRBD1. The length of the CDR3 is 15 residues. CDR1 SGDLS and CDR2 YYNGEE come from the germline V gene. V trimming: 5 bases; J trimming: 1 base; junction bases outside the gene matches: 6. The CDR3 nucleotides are TGTGCCAGCAGTAGTACAGGGGATTCTGGAAACACCATATATTTT. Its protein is CASSSTGDSGNTIYF.

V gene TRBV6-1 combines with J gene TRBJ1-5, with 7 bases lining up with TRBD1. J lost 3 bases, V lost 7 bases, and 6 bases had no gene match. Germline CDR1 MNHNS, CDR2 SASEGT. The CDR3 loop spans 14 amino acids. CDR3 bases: TGTGCCAGCATCAGACAGGGTATCAATCAGCCCCAGCATTTT. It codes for CASIRQGINQPQHF.

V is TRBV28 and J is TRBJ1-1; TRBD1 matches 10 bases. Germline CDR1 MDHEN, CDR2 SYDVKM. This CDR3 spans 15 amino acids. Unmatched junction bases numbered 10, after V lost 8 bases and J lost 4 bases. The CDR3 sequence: CASHAPGQGFTEAFF. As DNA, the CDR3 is TGTGCCAGCCACGCTCCGGGACAGGGGTTCACTGAAGCTTTCTTT.

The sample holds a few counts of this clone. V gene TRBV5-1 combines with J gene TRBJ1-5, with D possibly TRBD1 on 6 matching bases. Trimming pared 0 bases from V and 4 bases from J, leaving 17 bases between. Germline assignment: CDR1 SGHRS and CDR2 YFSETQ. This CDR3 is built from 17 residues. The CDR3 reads CASSLGGTGRPNQPQHF. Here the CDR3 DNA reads TGCGCCAGCAGCTTGGGAGGAACAGGGCGGCCGAATCAGCCCCAGCATTTT.

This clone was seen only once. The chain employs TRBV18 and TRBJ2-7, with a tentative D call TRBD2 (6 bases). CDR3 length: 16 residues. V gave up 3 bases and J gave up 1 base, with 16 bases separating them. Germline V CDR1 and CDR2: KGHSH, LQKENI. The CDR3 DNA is TGTGCCAGCTCACCGCGGTCCTCCGGGACTTCCTACGAGCAGTACTTC. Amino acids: CASSPRSSGTSYEQYF.

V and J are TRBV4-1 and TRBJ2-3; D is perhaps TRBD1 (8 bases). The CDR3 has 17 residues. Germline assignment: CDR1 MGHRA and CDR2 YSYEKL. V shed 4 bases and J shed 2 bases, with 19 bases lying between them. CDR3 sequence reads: CASSPQQGGSITDTQYF. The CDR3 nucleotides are TGCGCCAGCAGCCCACAACAGGGGGGGTCCATCACAGATACGCAGTATTTT.

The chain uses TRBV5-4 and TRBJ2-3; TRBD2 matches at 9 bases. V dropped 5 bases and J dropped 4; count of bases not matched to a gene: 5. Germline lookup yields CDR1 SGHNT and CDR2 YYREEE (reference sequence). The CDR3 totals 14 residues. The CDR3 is CASRGREGPDTQYF. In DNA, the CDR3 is TGTGCCAGCAGAGGGCGGGAGGGCCCAGATACGCAGTATTTT. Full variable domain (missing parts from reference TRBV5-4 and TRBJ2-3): ETGVTQSPTHLIKTRGQQVTLRCSSQSGHNTVSWYQQALGQGPQFIFQYYREEENGRGNFPPRFSGLQFPNYSSELNVNALELDDSALYLCASRGREGPDTQYFGPGTRLTVL.

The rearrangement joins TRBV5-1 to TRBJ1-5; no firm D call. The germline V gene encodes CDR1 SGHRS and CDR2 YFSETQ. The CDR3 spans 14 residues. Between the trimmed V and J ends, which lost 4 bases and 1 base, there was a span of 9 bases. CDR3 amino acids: CASSVGMSNQPQHF. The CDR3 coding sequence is TGCGCCAGCAGCGTAGGGATGAGCAATCAGCCCCAGCATTTT.

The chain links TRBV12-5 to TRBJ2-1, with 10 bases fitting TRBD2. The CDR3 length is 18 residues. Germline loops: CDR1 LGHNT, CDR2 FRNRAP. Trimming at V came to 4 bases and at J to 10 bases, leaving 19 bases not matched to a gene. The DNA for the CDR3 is TGTGCTAGTGGTTCCCCCGGTGGAGCGGGAGGGCCACGAGCCGAGCAGTTCTTC. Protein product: CASGSPGGAGGPRAEQFF.

In DNA form, the CDR3 reads TGTGCCAGCAGCAACTTCGGACAGAGGGGTAACAATGAGCAGTTCTTC. It is translated as CASSNFGQRGNNEQFF. The V gene is TRBV5-4, the J gene TRBJ2-1; TRBD1 is a possible D gene (6 bases). This CDR3 is 16 amino acids long. Germline V gene data show CDR1 as SGHNT and CDR2 as YYREEE (reference sequence). The V end was cut by 4 bases, the J end by 5 bases, with 19 bases between.

The CDR3 DNA sequence: TGTGCCAGCAGCCCCAGCGAGGTCAGGAACACTGAAGCTTTCTTT. Its translation is CASSPSEVRNTEAFF. The J gene is TRBJ1-1, the V gene TRBV7-9; D not certain. V lost 5 bases and J 1 base, leaving 14 bases between the germline ends. CDR1 is SEHNR and CDR2 is FQNEAQ in the germline V gene (reference sequence). This CDR3 is 15 amino acids long.

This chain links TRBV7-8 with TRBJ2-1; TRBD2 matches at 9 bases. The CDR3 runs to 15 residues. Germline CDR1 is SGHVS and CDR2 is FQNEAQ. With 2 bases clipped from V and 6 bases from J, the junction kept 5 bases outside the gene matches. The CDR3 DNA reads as TGTGCCAGCAGCTTACGGCGGGGGGGCCCCAATGAGCAGTTCTTC. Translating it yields CASSLRRGGPNEQFF.

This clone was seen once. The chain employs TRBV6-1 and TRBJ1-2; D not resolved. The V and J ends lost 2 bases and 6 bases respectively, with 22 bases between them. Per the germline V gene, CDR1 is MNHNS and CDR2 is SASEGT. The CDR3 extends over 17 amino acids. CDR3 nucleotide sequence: TGTGCCAGCAGTGAAAAGAACTCAAGGATCCGGAAGGATGGCTACACCTTC. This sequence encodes CASSEKNSRIRKDGYTF.

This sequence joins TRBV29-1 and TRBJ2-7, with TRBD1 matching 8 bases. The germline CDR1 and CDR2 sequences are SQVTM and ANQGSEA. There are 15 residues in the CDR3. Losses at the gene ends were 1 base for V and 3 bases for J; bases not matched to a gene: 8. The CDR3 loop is CSVEGVNTGGYEQYF. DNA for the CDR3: TGCAGCGTTGAAGGTGTTAATACAGGGGGCTACGAGCAGTACTTC.